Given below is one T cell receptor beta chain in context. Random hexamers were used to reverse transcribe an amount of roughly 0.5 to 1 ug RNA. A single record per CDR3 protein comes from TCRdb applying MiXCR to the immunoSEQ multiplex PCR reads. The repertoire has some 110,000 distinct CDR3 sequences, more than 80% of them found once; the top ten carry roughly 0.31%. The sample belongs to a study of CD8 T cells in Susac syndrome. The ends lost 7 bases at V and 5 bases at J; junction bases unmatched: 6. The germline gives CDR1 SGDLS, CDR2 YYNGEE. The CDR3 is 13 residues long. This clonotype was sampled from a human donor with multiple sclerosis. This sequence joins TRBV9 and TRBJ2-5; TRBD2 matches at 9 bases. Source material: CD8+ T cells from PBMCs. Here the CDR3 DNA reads TGTGCCAGCCGCGGGGGGGCCGAGGAGACCCAGTACTTC. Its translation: CASRGGAEETQYF.